This is a list of T cell receptor beta chains from one sample in a study of T cell responses to AZD1222 COVID-19 vaccine. Some clones are missing from TCRdb's copy, which holds only in-frame ones; the method was immunoSEQ multiplex PCR. This table has some 150,000 clones, 88% appearing once. Source: peripheral blood, taken on day 0 of AZD1222 vaccination. These receptors were collected from an adult in good health. Each CDR3 is given with its conserved first and last residue. The D gene is left open where the match is weak. Clone sizes are given selectively: once, few, many, or a class where the clone is expanded.

TRBJ2-4,TRBV5-4,-,-,TGTGCCAGCAGCCGAAATTCTGACTGGCTCCAGTACTTC,CASSRNSDWLQYF
TRBJ2-5,TRBV7-6,-,-,TGTGCCAGCAGCTTAGCGTTTCTAGAGACCCAGTACTTC,CASSLAFLETQYF
TRBJ1-1,TRBV7-9,-,few,TGTGCCAGCAGCTTAAAGGACGTGAACACTGAAGCTTTCTTT,CASSLKDVNTEAFF
TRBJ2-1,TRBV9,-,-,TGTGCCAGCAGCGTATATGTGGAGAGCTCCTACAATGAGCAGTTCTTC,CASSVYVESSYNEQFF
TRBJ2-1,TRBV19,-,-,TGTGCCAGTAGTATAGATACCGGCCACAATGAGCAGTTCTTC,CASSIDTGHNEQFF
TRBJ2-1,TRBV2,-,-,TGTGCCAGCACCGCATTTGGAGGGCCCAGAGCTGAGCAGTTCTTC,CASTAFGGPRAEQFF
TRBJ2-7,TRBV11-3,TRBD1,-,TGTGCCAGCAGCGCCCGGGACAGCGAGCAGTACTTC,CASSARDSEQYF
TRBJ1-2,TRBV6-5,-,-,TGTGCCAGCAGTTCTCTGGGGGGCTATGGCTACACCTTC,CASSSLGGYGYTF
TRBJ2-3,TRBV5-1,-,-,TGCGCCAGCAGCTTGGGCAGGGGTGCCAGCCTTACGCAGTATTTT,CASSLGRGASLTQYF
TRBJ1-1,TRBV19,-,-,TGTGCCAGTACCACACTCCGGGACAAGAACACTGAAGCTTTCTTT,CASTTLRDKNTEAFF
TRBJ1-1,TRBV3-1/TRBV3-2,-,-,TGTGCCAGCAGCCGCGGGACGGGGAACACTGAAGCTTTCTTT,CASSRGTGNTEAFF
TRBJ2-1,TRBV4-1,TRBD2,-,TGCGCCAGCAGCCAAGACAGCGGGAGGGCCGGGTACAATGAGCAGTTCTTC,CASSQDSGRAGYNEQFF
TRBJ2-7,TRBV10-3,-,-,TGTGCCATCAGTGATGGGAGCTCCTACGAGCAGTACTTC,CAISDGSSYEQYF
TRBJ1-1,TRBV9,TRBD1,-,TGTGCCAGCAGCGCCTCGGACAGGCCGAACACTGAAGCTTTCTTT,CASSASDRPNTEAFF
TRBJ1-4,TRBV5-1,-,-,TGCGCCAGCAGTAGGGGGGGGACCCCACCTAATGAAAAACTGTTTTTT,CASSRGGTPPNEKLFF
TRBJ1-5,TRBV6-2/TRBV6-3,-,-,TGTGCCAGCAGCCCGGACGGGAGCCCTCAGCCCCAGCATTTT,CASSPDGSPQPQHF
TRBJ2-7,TRBV15,TRBD2,-,TGTGCCACCAGCAGAGATTTCAGTAGCGGGAGCAACAACGAGCAGTACTTC,CATSRDFSSGSNNEQYF
TRBJ1-5,TRBV19,-,few,TGTGCCAGTAGCCCCGCGGGGGGCCCCAATCAGCCCCAGCATTTT,CASSPAGGPNQPQHF
TRBJ1-5,TRBV28,-,-,TGTGCCAGCAGTTTCGTTCGAGGGGCGAGCAATCAGCCCCAGCATTTT,CASSFVRGASNQPQHF